The TCR beta chain under discussion was sequenced for a study of shared T cell receptors in the human thymus (dated by TCRdb to about 2021). About the full investigation: The study examined how self-reactive, shared T-cell receptor alpha chains are generated in the human thymus.

This clone has just one count. Its antigen has not been determined. One base away there is no much larger clone; base qualities are not given. Libraries came from the immunoSEQ multiplex PCR assay. Here the immuneACCESS table is served through TCRdb, limited to in-frame sequences with V and J called. Missing clones are a known gap in these copies; in checked studies unresolved V genes cover under half, and the rest lacks a known reason. For this sample the table gives roughly 660,000 clones, of which roughly 90% were detected only once. The ten top clones hold approximately 0.01% of the sample. Another study also made use of these data, one on human thymus T cells. As the second study states: Donors were immunologically healthy infants undergoing open corrective cardiac surgery for congenital heart defects in Finland. Thymus tissue was obtained as surgical resects removed during corrective cardiac surgery. Usage of V and J gene segments appeared to be biased in both the thymic and the peripheral blood repertoires. The related research found that thymic TCR repertoires overlapped highly between unrelated individuals. The study described the TCR alpha and beta repertoires in fewer than 10 infant thymus samples and four matching peripheral blood samples. The infant donors were about 7 to 250 days old, and the cohort included more than five males and a couple of females. After being mechanically released from the tissue, thymocytes were kept at -70 degrees C in pellets of roughly 8.5-34 million cells. A QIAsymphony instrument was used to extract genomic DNA from frozen cell pellets. The immunoSEQ multiplex PCR assay was used to amplify the TCRB and TCRAD loci from a standardized amount of quality-controlled genomic DNA. The V(D)J region was spanned by amplicons of a length sufficient to cover the CDR3 and to identify V and J genes. Amplicon sequencing was performed on an Illumina platform through the commercial immunoSEQ service. Primer bias and sequencing errors were corrected as previously described, and TCRAD and TCRB definitions were based on the IMGT database. The repertoires were analysed using immunoSEQ Analyzer 3.0 and VDJTools for basic statistics, V/J segment usage, diversity estimates, rarefaction and pairwise overlap. Diversity was estimated using the Chao1, ChaoE, Efron-Thisted, Shannon and inverse Simpson indices, and was also estimated on datasets down-sampled to the size of the smallest sample. Repertoire overlap used strict matching of CDR3 nucleotide sequence, V gene and J gene, with Jaccard-based multidimensional scaling clustering. On average, approximately 860,000 unique TCRB clonotypes were obtained from thymus samples, compared with around 78,000 from blood samples.

The specimen sequenced was thymocytes. This sequence was found in a boy under two years old with a congenital heart defect. Donor details come from another sample of the same person, matched by shared clones.

The sequenced DNA: TGCGCCAGCAGCCCCCTCTCGCTACCCTCGTTTTACGAGCAGTACTTC. Translated, it reads CASSPLSLPSFYEQYF. The V and J genes are TRBV5-1 and TRBJ2-7; the D gene is unclear. Trimming removed 4 bases from V and 4 bases from J, leaving 21 bases between the germline ends. Counted from cysteine to phenylalanine, this CDR3 has 16 amino acids. Only the CDR3 region is kept as DNA, spanning 48 bases read in frame from base 1. The germline V gene specifies SGHRS as CDR1 and YFSETQ as CDR2.